One T cell receptor beta chain is described in this entry. This record comes from a study of cytomegalovirus exposure and HLA in healthy donors. With 60 Vbeta and 13 Jbeta primers, the PCR was carried out. Profiled with immunoSEQ multiplex PCR; TCRdb holds only in-frame clones, not every one. The sample records more than 80,000 clones, roughly 74% being singletons. Trimming cost V 6 bases and J 7 bases; bases outside gene matches: 14. From germline, CDR1 is MDHEN and CDR2 SYDVKM. This CDR3 is 16 amino acids long. The V call is TRBV28, the J call TRBJ1-4; TRBD1 agrees at 7 bases. The specimen was PBMCs. This clonotype was sampled from a woman in her seventies in good health and CMV-seropositive. The CDR3 DNA follows: TGTGCCAGCAGCATCATCGGAGCAGGGGGTTTTGAAAAACTGTTTTTT. Amino acid sequence: CASSIIGAGGFEKLFF.